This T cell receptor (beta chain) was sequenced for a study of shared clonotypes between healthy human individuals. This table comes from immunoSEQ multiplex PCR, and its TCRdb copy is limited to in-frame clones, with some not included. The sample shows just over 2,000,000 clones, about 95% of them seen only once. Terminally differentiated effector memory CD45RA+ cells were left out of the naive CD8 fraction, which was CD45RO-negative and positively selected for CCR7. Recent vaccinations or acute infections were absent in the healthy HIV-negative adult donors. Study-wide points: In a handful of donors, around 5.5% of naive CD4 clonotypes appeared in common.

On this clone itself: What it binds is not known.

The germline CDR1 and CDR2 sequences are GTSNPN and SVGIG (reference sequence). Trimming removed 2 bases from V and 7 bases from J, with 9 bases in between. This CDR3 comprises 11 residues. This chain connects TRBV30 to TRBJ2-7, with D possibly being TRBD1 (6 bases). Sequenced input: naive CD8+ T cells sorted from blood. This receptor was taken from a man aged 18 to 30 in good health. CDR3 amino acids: CAWSSGAEQYF. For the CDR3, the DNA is TGTGCCTGGAGTTCAGGGGCAGAGCAGTACTTC.